The present T cell receptor (beta chain) was sequenced within a study of shared clonotypes between healthy human individuals. The CDR3 runs to 14 residues. Germline loops: CDR1 MNHEY, CDR2 SVGAGI. V was clipped by 5 bases and J by 5 bases; unmatched bases: 6. From CD4+ cells came CD45RA+ naive and CD45RA-negative memory subsets. General observations from the study: Incomplete sequencing of sorted subsets was indicated by rarefaction despite large depth.

Here immunoSEQ multiplex PCR was the method, and the copy in TCRdb shows in-frame clones only, minus some. The sample holds some 1.5 million clones, under 99% seen once. As regards this clone: The target antigen is unknown.

Sequenced material: naive CD4+ T cells sorted from blood. Documented subset: CD45RA+ positively selected. This TCR came from a man aged 25-45 years in good health. The V gene is TRBV6-5, the J gene TRBJ2-5; 9 bases match TRBD1. DNA for the CDR3: TGTGCCAGCAGTGCCGGGACAGGGCCGGAGACCCAGTACTTC. Encoded protein: CASSAGTGPETQYF.